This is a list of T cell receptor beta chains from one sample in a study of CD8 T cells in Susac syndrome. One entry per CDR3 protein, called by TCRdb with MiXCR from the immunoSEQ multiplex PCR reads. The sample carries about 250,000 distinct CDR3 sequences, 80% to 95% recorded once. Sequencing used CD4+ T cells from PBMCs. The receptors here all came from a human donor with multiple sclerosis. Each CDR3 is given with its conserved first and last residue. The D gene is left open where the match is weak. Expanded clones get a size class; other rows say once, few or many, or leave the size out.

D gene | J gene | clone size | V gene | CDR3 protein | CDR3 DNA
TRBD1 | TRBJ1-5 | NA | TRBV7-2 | CASSWTGRDQPQHF | TGTGCCAGCAGCTGGACAGGGCGGGATCAGCCCCAGCATTTT
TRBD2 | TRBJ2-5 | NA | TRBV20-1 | CSARDREGKGLAGGETQYF | TGCAGTGCTAGAGATCGGGAAGGGAAGGGACTAGCGGGAGGGGAGACCCAGTACTTC
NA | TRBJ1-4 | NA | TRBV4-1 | CASSQGPGATANEKLFF | TGCGCCAGCAGCCAAGGTCCGGGAGCGACGGCTAATGAAAAACTGTTTTTT
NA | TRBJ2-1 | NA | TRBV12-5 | CASGLVLGRVAYNEQFF | TGTGCTAGTGGTTTGGTATTGGGTCGGGTGGCCTACAATGAGCAGTTCTTC
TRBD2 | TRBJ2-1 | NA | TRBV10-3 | CAISEGGGAVENEQFF | TGTGCCATCAGTGAGGGCGGGGGGGCGGTAGAGAATGAGCAGTTCTTC
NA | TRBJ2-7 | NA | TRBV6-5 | CASTEGYEQYF | TGTGCCAGCACGGAGGGGTACGAGCAGTACTTC
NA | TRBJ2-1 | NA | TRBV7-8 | CASSHPDNEQFF | TGTGCCAGCAGCCATCCCGACAATGAGCAGTTCTTC
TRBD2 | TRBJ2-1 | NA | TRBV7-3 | CASSLSPSGRAINEQFF | TGTGCCAGCAGCTTATCCCCTAGCGGGAGGGCTATCAATGAGCAGTTCTTC
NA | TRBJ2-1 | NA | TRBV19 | CASTPDQSSYNEQFF | TGTGCCAGTACCCCCGACCAGAGCTCCTACAATGAGCAGTTCTTC
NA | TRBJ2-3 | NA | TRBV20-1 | CSALHWNTDTQYF | TGCAGTGCCCTACATTGGAACACAGATACGCAGTATTTT
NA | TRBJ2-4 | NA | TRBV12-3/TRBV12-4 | CASSHNRPPGIQYF | TGTGCCAGCAGCCACAACCGACCTCCTGGCATTCAGTACTTC
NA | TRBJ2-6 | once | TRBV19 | CASNRIVTSGSNVLTF | TGTGCCAGTAATAGGATCGTGACCTCTGGGTCCAACGTCCTGACTTTC
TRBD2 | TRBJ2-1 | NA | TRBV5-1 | CASSSPGLAGAHEQFF | TGCGCCAGCAGCTCGCCCGGACTAGCGGGAGCCCATGAGCAGTTCTTC
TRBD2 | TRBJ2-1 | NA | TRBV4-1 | CASSRGGDLNEQFF | TGCGCCAGCAGCCGGGGGGGTGATTTAAATGAGCAGTTCTTC
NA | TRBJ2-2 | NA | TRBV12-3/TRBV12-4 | CASSFGSAGELFF | TGTGCCAGCAGTTTCGGCAGCGCCGGGGAGCTGTTTTTT
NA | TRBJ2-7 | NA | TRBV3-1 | CASSLRGTRPVQYF | TGTGCCAGCAGCCTACGCGGGACGCGTCCCGTGCAGTACTTC
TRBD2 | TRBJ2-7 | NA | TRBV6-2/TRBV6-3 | CASSLDAGGPAEQYF | TGTGCCAGCAGCCTTGATGCGGGGGGGCCCGCCGAGCAGTACTTC
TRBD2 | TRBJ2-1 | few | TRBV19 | CASSKASGSGYNEQFF | TGTGCCAGTAGTAAGGCTAGCGGGAGCGGTTACAATGAGCAGTTCTTC